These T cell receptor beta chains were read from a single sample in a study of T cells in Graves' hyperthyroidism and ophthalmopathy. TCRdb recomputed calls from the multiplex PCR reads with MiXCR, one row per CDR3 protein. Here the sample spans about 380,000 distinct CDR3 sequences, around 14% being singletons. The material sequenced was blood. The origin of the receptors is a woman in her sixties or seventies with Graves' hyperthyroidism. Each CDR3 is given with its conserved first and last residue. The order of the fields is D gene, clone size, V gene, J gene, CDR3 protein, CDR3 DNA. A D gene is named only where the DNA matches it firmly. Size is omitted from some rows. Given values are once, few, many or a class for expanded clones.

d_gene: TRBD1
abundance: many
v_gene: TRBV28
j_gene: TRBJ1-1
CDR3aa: CASNPTGEFENTEAFF
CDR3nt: TGTGCCAGCAATCCGACAGGGGAGTTTGAGAACACTGAAGCTTTCTTT

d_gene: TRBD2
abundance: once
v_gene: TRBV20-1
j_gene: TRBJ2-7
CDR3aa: CSAVRLAGGPHEQYF
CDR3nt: TGCAGTGCTGTAAGACTAGCGGGAGGGCCCCACGAGCAGTACTTC

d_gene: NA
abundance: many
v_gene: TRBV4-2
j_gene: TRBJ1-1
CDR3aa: CASSQDRAIEAFF
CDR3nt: TGTGCCAGCAGCCAAGATCGCGCCATTGAAGCTTTCTTT

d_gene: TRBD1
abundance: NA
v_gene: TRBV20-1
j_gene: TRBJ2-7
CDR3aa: CSVRGDRGYEQYF
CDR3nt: TGCAGTGTAAGAGGGGACAGGGGCTACGAGCAGTACTTC

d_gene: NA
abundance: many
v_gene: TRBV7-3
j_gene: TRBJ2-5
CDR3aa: CASSLLGHQETQYF
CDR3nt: TGTGCCAGCAGCTTACTGGGCCACCAAGAGACCCAGTACTTC

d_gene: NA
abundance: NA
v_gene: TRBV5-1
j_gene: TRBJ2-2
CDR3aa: CASSLDASDTGELFF
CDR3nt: TGCGCCAGCAGCTTGGACGCGTCCGACACCGGGGAGCTGTTTTTT

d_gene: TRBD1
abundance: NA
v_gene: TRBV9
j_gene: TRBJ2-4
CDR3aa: CASSPGRTGGDGIAKNIQYF
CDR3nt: TGTGCCAGCAGCCCAGGTCGGACAGGGGGCGACGGAATCGCCAAAAACATTCAGTACTTC

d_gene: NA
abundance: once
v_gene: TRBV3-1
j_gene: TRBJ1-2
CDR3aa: CASSRRSGDYGYTF
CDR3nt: TGTGCCAGCAGCCGACGGTCAGGGGACTATGGCTACACCTTC

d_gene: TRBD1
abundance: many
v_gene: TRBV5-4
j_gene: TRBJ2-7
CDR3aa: CASSRPGQGTYEQYF
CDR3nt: TGTGCCAGCAGCCGCCCGGGACAGGGGACCTACGAGCAGTACTTC

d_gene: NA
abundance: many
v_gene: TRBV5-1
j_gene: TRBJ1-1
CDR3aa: CASSLVTGSKAFF
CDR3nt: TGCGCCAGCAGCTTGGTTACAGGGTCTAAGGCTTTCTTT

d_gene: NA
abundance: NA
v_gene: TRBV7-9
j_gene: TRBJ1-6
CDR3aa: CASSSVLREPNSPLHF
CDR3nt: TGTGCCAGCAGCTCCGTTTTGAGGGAACCTAATTCACCCCTCCACTTT

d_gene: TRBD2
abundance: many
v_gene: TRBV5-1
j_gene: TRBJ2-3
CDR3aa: CASSQGTSGTSTDTQYF
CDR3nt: TGCGCCAGCAGCCAAGGGACTAGCGGGACATCCACAGATACGCAGTATTTT

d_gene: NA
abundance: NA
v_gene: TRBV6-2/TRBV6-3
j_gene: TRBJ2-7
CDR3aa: CASSYSRGTYEQYF
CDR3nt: TGTGCCAGCAGTTACTCGAGAGGGACCTACGAGCAGTACTTC

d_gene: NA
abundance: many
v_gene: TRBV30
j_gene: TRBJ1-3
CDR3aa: CAWKEPSSGNTIYF
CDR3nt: TGTGCCTGGAAGGAGCCGAGCTCTGGAAACACCATATATTTT

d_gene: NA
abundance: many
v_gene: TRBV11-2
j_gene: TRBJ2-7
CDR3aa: CASSYHYEQYF
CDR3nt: TGTGCCAGCAGCTACCACTACGAGCAGTACTTC

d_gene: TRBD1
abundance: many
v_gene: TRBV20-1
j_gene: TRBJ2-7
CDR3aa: CSASSRDRGYEQYF
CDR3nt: TGCAGTGCTAGCAGCCGGGACAGGGGTTACGAGCAGTACTTC

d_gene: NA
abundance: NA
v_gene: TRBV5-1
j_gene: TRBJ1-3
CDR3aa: CASSLYPASSGNTIYF
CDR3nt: TGCGCCAGCAGCTTGTATCCAGCTTCCTCTGGAAACACCATATATTTT

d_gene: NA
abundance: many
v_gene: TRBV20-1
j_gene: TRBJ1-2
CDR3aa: CSARGGGNYGYTF
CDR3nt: TGCAGTGCTAGAGGGGGCGGTAACTATGGCTACACCTTC

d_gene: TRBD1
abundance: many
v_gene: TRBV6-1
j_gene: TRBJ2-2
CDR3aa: CASIKQGAGELFF
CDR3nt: TGTGCCAGCATTAAACAGGGGGCCGGGGAGCTGTTTTTT

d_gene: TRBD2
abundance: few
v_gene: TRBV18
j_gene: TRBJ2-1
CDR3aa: CASSPNSPSGNYNEQFF
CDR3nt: TGTGCCAGCTCACCAAATAGCCCTAGCGGGAACTACAATGAGCAGTTCTTC

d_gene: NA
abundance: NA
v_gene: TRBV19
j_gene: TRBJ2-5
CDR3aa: CASGRWDQETQYF
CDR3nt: TGTGCCAGTGGTAGGTGGGATCAAGAGACCCAGTACTTC

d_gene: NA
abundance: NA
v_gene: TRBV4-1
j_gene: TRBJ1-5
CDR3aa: CASSPFRGEPTQPQHF
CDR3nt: TGCGCCAGCAGCCCTTTCAGGGGCGAGCCCACTCAGCCCCAGCATTTT

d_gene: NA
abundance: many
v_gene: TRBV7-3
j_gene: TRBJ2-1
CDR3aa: CASSLQSLSPTSYNEQFF
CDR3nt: TGTGCCAGCAGCTTACAGTCACTAAGCCCCACCTCCTACAATGAGCAGTTCTTC

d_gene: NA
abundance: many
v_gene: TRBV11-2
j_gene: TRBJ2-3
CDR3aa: CASSLDQSGSGYTDTQYF
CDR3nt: TGTGCCAGCAGCTTAGATCAGTCTGGGAGCGGCTACACAGATACGCAGTATTTT

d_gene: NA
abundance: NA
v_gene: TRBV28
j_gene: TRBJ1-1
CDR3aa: CASSLVQLNTEAFF
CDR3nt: TGTGCCAGCAGTTTGGTACAGCTGAACACTGAAGCTTTCTTT

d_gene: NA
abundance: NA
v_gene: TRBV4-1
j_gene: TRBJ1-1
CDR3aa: CASRPHTGSTEAFF
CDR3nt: TGCGCCAGCAGACCTCATACAGGGTCCACTGAAGCTTTCTTT

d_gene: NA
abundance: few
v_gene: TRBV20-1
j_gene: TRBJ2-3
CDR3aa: CSASRDSGTDTQYF
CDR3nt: TGCAGTGCCAGCCGGGACAGCGGGACAGATACGCAGTATTTT

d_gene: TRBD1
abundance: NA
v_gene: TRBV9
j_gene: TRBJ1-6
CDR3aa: CASSVEGALSPLHF
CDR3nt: TGTGCCAGCAGCGTAGAGGGGGCGCTTTCACCCCTCCACTTT